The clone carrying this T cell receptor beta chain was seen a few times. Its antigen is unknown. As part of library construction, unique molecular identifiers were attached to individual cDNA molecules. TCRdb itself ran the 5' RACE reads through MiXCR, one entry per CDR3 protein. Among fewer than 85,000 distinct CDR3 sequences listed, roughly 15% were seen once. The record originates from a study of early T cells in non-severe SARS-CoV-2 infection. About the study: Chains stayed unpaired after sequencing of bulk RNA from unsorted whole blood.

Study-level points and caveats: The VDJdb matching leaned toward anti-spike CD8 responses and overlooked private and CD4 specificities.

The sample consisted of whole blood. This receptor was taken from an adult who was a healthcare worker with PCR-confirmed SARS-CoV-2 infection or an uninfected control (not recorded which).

CDR3 in amino acids: CASGGQETQYF. The DNA of the CDR3 is TGTGCCAGCGGGGGCCAAGAGACCCAGTACTTC. The chain recombines TRBV28 with TRBJ2-5, with D perhaps being TRBD1 or TRBD2 (5 bases each). The CDR3 extends over 11 amino acids. Germline lookup yields CDR1 MDHEN and CDR2 SYDVKM. Trimming took 8 bases from V and 1 from J, leaving 5 bases between them.